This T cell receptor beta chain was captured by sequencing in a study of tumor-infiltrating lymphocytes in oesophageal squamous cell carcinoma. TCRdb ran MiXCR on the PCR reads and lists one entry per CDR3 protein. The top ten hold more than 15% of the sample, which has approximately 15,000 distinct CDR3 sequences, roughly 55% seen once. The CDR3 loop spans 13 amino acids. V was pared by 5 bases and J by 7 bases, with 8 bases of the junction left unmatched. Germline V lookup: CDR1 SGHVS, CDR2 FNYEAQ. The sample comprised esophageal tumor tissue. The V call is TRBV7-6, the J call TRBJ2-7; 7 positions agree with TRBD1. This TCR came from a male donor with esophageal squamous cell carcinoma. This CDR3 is CASSQGDLNEQYF. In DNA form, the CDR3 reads TGTGCCAGCAGCCAGGGGGACCTCAATGAGCAGTACTTC.